The 27 T cell receptor beta chains listed next were all sequenced from one sample in a study of OX40 agonist ivuxolimab in advanced cancers. The table came from immunoSEQ multiplex PCR; TCRdb's copy has only in-frame clones and leaves some out. The sample has 75,000 to 100,000 clones, over 75% seen once. The sequences come from CD4+ or CD8+ T cells sorted from blood, collected in a trial of the OX40 agonist ivuxolimab. These receptors all come from an adult with an advanced solid tumor such as melanoma, head and neck, liver or kidney cancer.

The chain joins TRBV11-2 to TRBJ2-5, with a weak D call TRBD1 (8 bases). Trimming took off 3 bases at V and 3 bases at J, with 17 bases between the two ends. The germline V gene encodes CDR1 SGHAT and CDR2 FQNNGV. This CDR3 is built from 16 residues. The CDR3 is CASSFGQGGGKETQYF. CDR3 in DNA: TGTGCCAGCAGCTTCGGACAGGGAGGGGGGAAAGAGACCCAGTACTTC.

This clone has a single count. The CDR3 sequence is CASSPGQGYQETQYF. The CDR3 DNA reads TGTGCCAGTTCTCCGGGACAGGGGTACCAAGAGACCCAGTACTTC. The V call is TRBV18, the J call TRBJ2-5; 10 nucleotides line up with TRBD1. V was pared by 9 bases and J by 0 bases, with 7 bases of the junction left unmatched. Per germline, CDR1 KGHSH and CDR2 LQKENI. This CDR3 spans 15 amino acids.

The chain joins TRBV10-3 to TRBJ2-1; TRBD2 agrees at 16 bases. This CDR3 has 15 residues. Germline CDR1 is ENHRY and CDR2 is SYGVKD. With V trimmed by 10 bases and J by 5 bases, 5 bases remained unmatched. The CDR3 protein is CATGTSGRANNEQFF. CDR3 bases: TGTGCCACCGGGACTAGCGGGAGGGCAAACAATGAGCAGTTCTTC.

The chain joins TRBV18 to TRBJ2-7; D is undetermined. CDR3 length equals 14 residues. V gave up 1 base and J gave up 5 bases, with 12 bases separating them. CDR1 KGHSH and CDR2 LQKENI come from the germline V gene. Here the CDR3 reads CASSPLRPANEQYF. For the CDR3, the DNA is TGTGCCAGCTCACCACTACGGCCTGCTAACGAGCAGTACTTC.

V and J are TRBV5-1 and TRBJ2-1; 11 bases match TRBD2. After removal of 2 bases from V and 6 bases from J, the junction contained 13 bases not matched to a gene. Germline V gene sequence: CDR1 SGHRS, CDR2 YFSETQ. The CDR3 totals 18 residues. In nucleotides, the CDR3 is TGCGCCAGCAGCTTATCGGCTAGCGGGAGGCTGAGGGGCAATGAGCAGTTCTTC. Protein sequence: CASSLSASGRLRGNEQFF.

The chain employs TRBV6-1 and TRBJ2-1; no clear D. This CDR3 comprises 13 residues. Germline CDR1 and CDR2: MNHNS and SASEGT. V was clipped by 1 base and J by 8 bases, with 9 bases between them. CDR3 DNA: TGTGCCAGCAGTGAAGGGCAAAGGGATGAGCAGTTCTTC. It specifies CASSEGQRDEQFF.

The V gene is TRBV5-1, the J gene TRBJ2-3; weak D call: TRBD1 (6 bases). Trimming took 7 bases from V and 3 from J, leaving 18 bases between them. Germline values: CDR1 SGHRS, CDR2 YFSETQ. The CDR3 has 15 residues. The CDR3 bases are TGCGCCAGCGGCCAGGGGAGAGATTTTACAGATACGCAGTATTTT. Amino acids: CASGQGRDFTDTQYF. Complete variable domain (other parts from reference TRBV5-1 and TRBJ2-3): KAGVTQTPRYLIKTRGQQVTLSCSPISGHRSVSWYQQTPGQGLQFLFEYFSETQRNKGNFPGRFSGRQFSNSRSEMNVSTLELGDSALYLCASGQGRDFTDTQYFGPGTRLTVL.

The J gene is TRBJ2-1, the V gene TRBV11-1; 10 bases line up with TRBD2. Germline V gene data show CDR1 as SGHAT and CDR2 as FQDESV (reference sequence). Unmatched junction bases numbered 5, after V lost 4 bases and J lost 2 bases. The CDR3 contains 16 residues. DNA of the CDR3: TGTGCCAGCAGCTCACCGCTAGCGGGAGCCTACAATGAGCAGTTCTTC. It encodes CASSSPLAGAYNEQFF. Full variable domain (missing parts from reference TRBV11-1 and TRBJ2-1): EAEVAQSPRYKITEKSQAVAFWCDPISGHATLYWYRQILGQGPELLVQFQDESVVDDSQLPKDRFSAERLKGVDSTLKIQPAELGDSAMYLCASSSPLAGAYNEQFFGPGTRLTVL.

A few counts support this clone. The V call is TRBV2, the J call TRBJ1-6; D uncertain. Trimming cost V 7 bases and J 7 bases, with 20 bases left between them. The CDR3 contains 16 residues. The germline CDR1 and CDR2 sequences are SNHLY and FYNNEI. CDR3 in DNA: TGTGCCAGCACCCAAGACGCTTTAGGCGGGAATTCACCCCTCCACTTT. This translates into CASTQDALGGNSPLHF.

The chain combines TRBV28 with TRBJ1-1, with 7 bases aligning to TRBD1. The CDR3 runs to 13 residues. V trimming: 7 bases; J trimming: 4 bases; junction bases outside the gene matches: 6. Germline-derived CDR1 and CDR2 are MDHEN and SYDVKM. CDR3 amino acids: CASTWAGGTEAFF. The CDR3 DNA is TGTGCCAGCACTTGGGCAGGGGGCACTGAAGCTTTCTTT.

This clone was counted a single time. J is TRBJ2-5 and V is TRBV6-4; D ambiguous. The ends were cut back, 11 bases at V and 5 bases at J, with 9 bases in the middle. The CDR3 runs to 10 residues. CDR1 and CDR2 (germline): MRHNA, SNTAGT. The CDR3 is CARREETQYF. The CDR3 nucleotides are TGTGCCCGCCGAGAGGAGACCCAGTACTTC.

The chain is built from TRBV7-2 and TRBJ2-6; D ambiguous. V lost 2 bases and J 2 bases, leaving 4 bases between the germline ends. Germline loops: CDR1 SGHTA, CDR2 FQGNSA. This CDR3 has 14 amino acids. The CDR3: CASSLSPGANVLTF. The CDR3, as DNA: TGTGCCAGCAGCTTATCCCCTGGGGCCAACGTCCTGACTTTC.

The chain combines TRBV21-1 with TRBJ1-5. TRBV21-1 is reported as a pseudogene. The CDR3 covers 15 residues. The CDR3 spells CASSPRAQPMQPQHF. CDR3 sequence (DNA): TGTGCCAGCAGCCCTCGGGCGCAGCCGATGCAGCCCCAGCATTTT.

This clone occurred once. The chain combines TRBV6-1 with TRBJ2-7; D uncertain. This CDR3 comprises 12 residues. Trimming took off 4 bases at V and 2 bases at J, with 6 bases between the two ends. Germline V gives CDR1 MNHNS, CDR2 SASEGT. CDR3 nucleotides: TGTGCCAGCAGTGCCACAGCCTACGAGCAGTACTTC. This sequence encodes CASSATAYEQYF.

V usage is TRBV9 and J usage is TRBJ2-3; 12 nucleotides line up with TRBD1. The germline V gene encodes CDR1 SGDLS and CDR2 YYNGEE. The CDR3 spans 20 residues. J was trimmed by 7 bases and V by 3 bases; bases with no gene match: 21. The CDR3 bases are TGTGCCAGCAGCGCATCGACCCCCCCGGGACAGGGGGCGCTTAGGAATACGCAGTATTTT. Protein: CASSASTPPGQGALRNTQYF.

In its sample, this clone was seen once. The chain recombines TRBV19 with TRBJ2-4; D perhaps matches TRBD2 (6 bases). V shed 6 bases and J shed 1 base, with 13 bases lying between them. The CDR3 is 15 residues long. The germline V gene encodes CDR1 LNHDA and CDR2 SQIVND (reference sequence). In DNA, the CDR3 is TGTGCCAGTAGCCAAGGTGGAGGGGCCAAAAACATTCAGTACTTC. Protein product: CASSQGGGAKNIQYF.

This chain joins TRBV7-2 and TRBJ2-1; 9 nucleotides align to TRBD2. The CDR3 has 15 amino acids. Per germline, CDR1 SGHTA and CDR2 FQGNSA. J was trimmed by 8 bases and V by 5 bases; bases with no gene match: 10. DNA for the CDR3: TGTGCCAGCAGCCAACTAGCGGGCAAGACGGATGAGCAGTTCTTC. It specifies CASSQLAGKTDEQFF.

The chain employs TRBV28 and TRBJ1-1; no clear D gene. Germline V gives CDR1 MDHEN, CDR2 SYDVKM. Deletions cut 4 bases from V and 1 base from J, with 10 bases between. The CDR3 contains 14 residues. The CDR3 is CASSSPGENTEAFF. The CDR3 nucleotides are TGTGCCAGCAGTTCCCCAGGCGAGAACACTGAAGCTTTCTTT.

The chain employs TRBV7-2 and TRBJ1-2; D is undetermined. Germline assignment: CDR1 SGHTA and CDR2 FQGNSA. The CDR3 covers 15 residues. The germline V and J ends were trimmed by 1 base and 5 bases, with 14 bases remaining between them. CDR3 nucleotide sequence: TGTGCCAGCAGCTTAGACCTCGACACCAGATATGGCTACACCTTC. This translates into CASSLDLDTRYGYTF.

The J gene is TRBJ2-2, the V gene TRBV5-6; TRBD2 agrees at 7 bases. The germline V gene encodes CDR1 SGHDT and CDR2 YYEEEE. Germline trimming cut 0 bases from V and 2 bases from J; bases unmatched to any gene: 7. The CDR3 extends over 17 amino acids. The CDR3: CASSLGGASGNTGELFF. The CDR3 nucleotides are TGTGCCAGCAGCTTGGGCGGGGCTAGCGGAAACACCGGGGAGCTGTTTTTT.

The CDR3 sequence: CASSLGPEAFF. The CDR3 bases are TGTGCCAGCAGCCTCGGCCCTGAAGCTTTCTTT. V is TRBV6-6 and J is TRBJ1-1; D is ambiguous. The CDR3 contains 11 residues. Germline V gene data show CDR1 as MNHNY and CDR2 as SVGAGI (reference sequence). V was shortened by 6 bases and J by 6 bases, with 8 bases between the two germline ends.

This chain uses TRBV20-1 with TRBJ2-3; no definite D call. Germline values: CDR1 DFQATT, CDR2 SNEGSKA (reference sequence). Trimming cost V 1 base and J 3 bases, with 2 bases left between them. The length of the CDR3 is 11 residues. The CDR3 DNA reads as TGCAGTGCTAGAGTAACAGATACGCAGTATTTT. This sequence encodes CSARVTDTQYF.

The chain employs TRBV10-1 and TRBJ1-2; D perhaps matches TRBD1 (6 bases). The CDR3 sequence is 16 residues long. V was clipped by 6 bases and J by 0 bases, with 17 bases between them. The germline gives CDR1 WNHNN, CDR2 SYGVQD (reference sequence). Here the CDR3 reads CASRPGQQAPNYGYTF. The CDR3 nucleotides are TGCGCCAGCAGACCTGGACAGCAAGCGCCTAACTATGGCTACACCTTC.

The CDR3 DNA follows: TGTGCCAGTAGTACAACCGGGACTAGAGGAACCCAGTACTTC. Its protein product is CASSTTGTRGTQYF. The J gene is TRBJ2-5, the V gene TRBV19; 8 bases align to TRBD2. Germline V gene data show CDR1 as LNHDA and CDR2 as SQIVND (reference sequence). The CDR3 loop spans 14 amino acids. V was clipped by 4 bases and J by 8 bases; unmatched bases: 9.

The gene calls are TRBV5-1 and TRBJ2-1, with 8 bases identical to TRBD1. The germline gives CDR1 SGHRS, CDR2 YFSETQ. V shed 5 bases and J 7 bases; nucleotides not matched to a gene: 14. The CDR3 loop spans 16 amino acids. CDR3 DNA sequence: TGCGCCAGCAGTCCTGCAACCGGACAGGGCACAAATGAGCAGTTCTTC. As protein: CASSPATGQGTNEQFF.

The CDR3 nucleotides read TGTGCCAGCAGCTTGGTAGGCTCATTGCACACAGATACGCAGTATTTT. This gives the protein CASSLVGSLHTDTQYF. This chain connects TRBV5-6 to TRBJ2-3; D gene unclear. This CDR3 region has 16 residues. The V and J ends lost 0 bases and 2 bases respectively, with 13 bases between them. CDR1 and CDR2 (germline): SGHDT, YYEEEE.

The V and J genes are TRBV14 and TRBJ2-5; 16 bases map to TRBD2. CDR3 length equals 22 residues. J lost 5 bases, V lost 2 bases, and 20 bases had no gene match. Germline values: CDR1 SGHDN, CDR2 FVKESK. CDR3 protein: CASSQRAGDGGLAGGPRETQYF. CDR3 nucleotides: TGTGCCAGCAGCCAAAGGGCTGGAGACGGGGGACTAGCGGGAGGGCCGAGGGAGACCCAGTACTTC. The variable domain in full, completed from reference TRBV14 and TRBJ2-5, reads EAGVTQFPSHSVIEKGQTVTLRCDPISGHDNLYWYRRVMGKEIKFLLHFVKESKQDESGMPNNRFLAERTGGTYSTLKVQPAELEDSGVYFCASSQRAGDGGLAGGPRETQYFGPGTRLLVL.